These T cell receptor beta chains were read from a single sample in a study of T cell responses to AZD1222 COVID-19 vaccine. TCRdb keeps only in-frame clones here, not all; method: immunoSEQ multiplex PCR. The sample lists over 95,000 clones, approximately 89% occurring once. The sequences come from peripheral blood, collected 28 days after the second AZD1222 dose. The receptors come from an adult who received the AZD1222 COVID-19 vaccine. Each CDR3 is given with its conserved first and last residue. Fields, in order: CDR3 length, clone size, V gene, D gene, J gene, CDR3 protein, CDR3 DNA. A D gene is named only where the DNA matches it firmly. Clone size is shown for a subset of rows, as once, few, many or a class of expanded clone.

14	NA	TRBV10-3	NA	TRBJ1-6	CAISTRDTDSPLHF	TGTGCCATCAGTACCCGGGACACAGATTCACCCCTCCACTTT
13	NA	TRBV3-1/TRBV3-2	NA	TRBJ1-6	CASSQDRGSRVHF	TGTGCCAGCAGCCAAGATCGGGGCAGCCGAGTCCACTTT
14	NA	TRBV11-2	NA	TRBJ1-2	CASSFSGVPYGYTF	TGTGCCAGCAGCTTTAGTGGGGTCCCCTATGGCTACACCTTC
13	NA	TRBV2	NA	TRBJ2-7	CASRMGGLFEQYF	TGTGCCAGCAGGATGGGGGGCCTTTTCGAGCAGTACTTC
15	NA	TRBV2	NA	TRBJ2-1	CASSEGQGGYNEQFF	TGTGCCAGCAGTGAAGGGCAGGGGGGATACAATGAGCAGTTCTTC
15	once	TRBV19	NA	TRBJ1-1	CASSPGRGFYTEAFF	TGTGCCAGTAGTCCAGGGAGGGGATTCTACACTGAAGCTTTCTTT
15	few	TRBV25-1	NA	TRBJ2-1	CASSESGQGKNEQFF	TGTGCCAGCAGTGAATCTGGTCAGGGGAAGAATGAGCAGTTCTTC
14	once	TRBV2	NA	TRBJ1-1	CASSVAYGSPEAFF	TGTGCCAGCAGTGTTGCGTATGGGAGTCCTGAAGCTTTCTTT
16	NA	TRBV5-4	TRBD1	TRBJ1-2	CASSLARDRVNYGYTF	TGTGCCAGCAGCTTGGCCCGGGACAGGGTGAACTATGGCTACACCTTC
14	NA	TRBV5-1	NA	TRBJ1-2	CASSLAGQNYGYTF	TGCGCCAGCAGCTTGGCTGGACAGAACTATGGCTACACCTTC
17	NA	TRBV6-6	TRBD1	TRBJ2-2	CASSRQPPGQGAGELFF	TGTGCCAGCAGTCGACAACCCCCAGGACAGGGCGCCGGGGAGCTGTTTTTT
12	NA	TRBV12-3/TRBV12-4	NA	TRBJ2-5	CASSPDRETQYF	TGTGCCAGCAGTCCGGATAGGGAGACCCAGTACTTC
14	NA	TRBV12-5	NA	TRBJ2-2	CASGARGTTGELFF	TGTGCTAGTGGCGCCAGGGGTACCACCGGGGAGCTGTTTTTT
14	few	TRBV6-5	NA	TRBJ2-2	CASSSFTVTGELFF	TGTGCCAGCAGTTCCTTCACGGTCACCGGGGAGCTGTTTTTT
14	NA	TRBV14	NA	TRBJ2-4	CASSQDTYRAIQYF	TGTGCCAGCAGCCAAGACACCTACAGGGCCATTCAGTACTTC
15	NA	TRBV7-9	TRBD1	TRBJ1-3	CASSPRTGPKNTIYF	TGTGCCAGCAGCCCCAGGACAGGGCCAAAAAACACCATATATTTT
14	NA	TRBV27	NA	TRBJ1-4	CASSLAGTAEKLFF	TGTGCCAGCAGTTTAGCCGGGACGGCAGAAAAACTGTTTTTT
14	NA	TRBV28	TRBD1	TRBJ1-1	CASSTGQSATEAFF	TGTGCCAGCAGCACGGGACAGAGTGCTACTGAAGCTTTCTTT
15	NA	TRBV19	NA	TRBJ1-5	CASSLGKGAGQPQHF	TGTGCCAGTAGTCTAGGGAAAGGGGCTGGGCAGCCCCAGCATTTT
16	NA	TRBV3-1/TRBV3-2	NA	TRBJ2-3	CASSQDLWQVTDTQYF	TGTGCCAGCAGCCAAGATTTGTGGCAGGTCACAGATACGCAGTATTTT
12	NA	TRBV6-6	NA	TRBJ2-2	CASRTDTGELFF	TGTGCCAGCAGGACAGACACCGGGGAGCTGTTTTTT
13	NA	TRBV14	TRBD2	TRBJ2-7	CASSQDYSGLADF	TGTGCCAGCAGCCAAGATTATTCGGGACTAGCAGACTTC
14	NA	TRBV5-4	NA	TRBJ1-5	CASSLAGGNQPQHF	TGTGCCAGCAGCTTGGCTGGGGGCAATCAGCCCCAGCATTTT
13	NA	TRBV28	NA	TRBJ1-1	CASCTLTDTEAFF	TGTGCCAGCTGTACTCTGACGGACACTGAAGCTTTCTTT
15	NA	TRBV5-6	TRBD2	TRBJ2-3	CASSLILAGEDTQYF	TGTGCCAGCAGCTTGATACTAGCGGGGGAAGATACGCAGTATTTT
17	once	TRBV4-1	TRBD1	TRBJ2-3	CASSQDPQGAGTDTQYF	TGCGCCAGCAGCCAAGATCCACAGGGGGCAGGCACAGATACGCAGTATTTT
18	NA	TRBV6-2/TRBV6-3	TRBD1	TRBJ1-1	CASSYRLNRGQGNTEAFF	TGTGCCAGCAGTTACCGATTAAACAGGGGGCAGGGGAACACTGAAGCTTTCTTT
17	NA	TRBV6-2/TRBV6-3	TRBD2	TRBJ2-3	CASSYTSGGAFTDTQYF	TGTGCCAGCAGTTACACTAGCGGGGGGGCCTTCACAGATACGCAGTATTTT
13	NA	TRBV12-3/TRBV12-4	NA	TRBJ1-2	CASSPAGRDSYTF	TGTGCCAGCAGTCCCGCGGGGAGGGATAGCTACACCTTC
14	NA	TRBV10-3	NA	TRBJ1-5	CAISEYRAGQPQHF	TGTGCCATCAGTGAGTACAGGGCCGGCCAGCCCCAGCATTTT